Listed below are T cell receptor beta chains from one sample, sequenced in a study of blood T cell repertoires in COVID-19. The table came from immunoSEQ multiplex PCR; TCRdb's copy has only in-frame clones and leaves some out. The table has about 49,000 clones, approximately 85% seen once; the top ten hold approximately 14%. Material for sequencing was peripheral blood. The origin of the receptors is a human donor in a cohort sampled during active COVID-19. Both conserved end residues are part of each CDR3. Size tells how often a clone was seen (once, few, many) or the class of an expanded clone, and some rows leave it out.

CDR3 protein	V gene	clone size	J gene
CAWRGRADTGELFF	TRBV30	NA	TRBJ2-2
CASSDVTGSNSPLHF	TRBV6-6	once	TRBJ1-6
CASSQQTGLAKNIQYF	TRBV14	NA	TRBJ2-4
CASSQDLVSSGANVLTF	TRBV4-3	few	TRBJ2-6
CASSLGTSGAYEQYF	TRBV5-1	NA	TRBJ2-7
CASTLEAGFSEQYF	TRBV7-9	few	TRBJ2-7
CSASTSGRANEQFF	TRBV20-1	NA	TRBJ2-1
CARSPTSFWTGGRDVKLFF	TRBV5-3	NA	TRBJ1-4
CASSPTVLRRDEQYF	TRBV18	NA	TRBJ2-7
CASSRDRNTEAFF	TRBV19	NA	TRBJ1-1
CASSHRRGGGTDTQYF	TRBV3-1/TRBV3-2	NA	TRBJ2-3
CASSTSSGSGVGELFF	TRBV7-3	NA	TRBJ2-2
CASSFETAGETQYF	TRBV28	NA	TRBJ2-5
CASSLGTAQRETQYF	TRBV5-1	NA	TRBJ2-5
CASSERQGQPQHF	TRBV6-1	once	TRBJ1-5
CASSLRGRRGYTF	TRBV12-3/TRBV12-4	NA	TRBJ1-2
CASSVGDRKAFF	TRBV2	NA	TRBJ1-1
CASSLTGQGRDIQYF	TRBV5-1	few	TRBJ2-4
CASSLDSLGAWAGELFF	TRBV5-5	NA	TRBJ2-2
CASSLPGQGANEQFF	TRBV7-3	NA	TRBJ2-1
CASSLSGAGVTSGANVLTF	TRBV7-8	NA	TRBJ2-6
CAISEGMGQGTDEQYF	TRBV10-3	few	TRBJ2-7
CASSGNGQFGYNEQFF	TRBV5-1	NA	TRBJ2-1
CASSSIRQGPYEQYF	TRBV27	NA	TRBJ2-7
CASSLVPDRVVHEQFF	TRBV7-3	NA	TRBJ2-1
CASSLLVGAYEQYF	TRBV7-3	NA	TRBJ2-7
CASSPPNSGEQYF	TRBV12-3/TRBV12-4	NA	TRBJ2-7
CASSLLTDTQYF	TRBV5-4	NA	TRBJ2-3
CASSPGLRGGGTDTQYF	TRBV7-8	once	TRBJ2-3
CASRRSSGDNEQFF	TRBV19	NA	TRBJ2-1
CASSPPTATYEQYF	TRBV18	NA	TRBJ2-7
CASRLTGSPRNEQFF	TRBV7-2	NA	TRBJ2-1
CASRDRGRTEAFF	TRBV6-5	NA	TRBJ1-1
CASSMSGSEQYF	TRBV13	NA	TRBJ2-7
CAWSTPGGYYGYTF	TRBV30	few	TRBJ1-2